This T cell receptor (beta chain) was sequenced in a study of CD8+CD57+ T cells in acquired aplastic anemia. On the study more broadly: Across the sorted CD4+ and CD8+ cells, DNA amounts averaged roughly 3 ug. General study findings and limits: Between patients and controls, 25 to 30 CD8+ CDR3 sequences were found in common. The CD8+ Simpson's diversity of patients and controls was not significantly different.

The patients chosen for sequencing had shown expansion of CD8+CD57+ cells (detected by flow cytometry). Each patient carried a diagnosis of severe acquired aplastic anemia. Genomic DNA served as template for TCR beta VDJ and CDR3 profiling. TCRdb recomputed calls from the reads with MiXCR, one row per CDR3 protein. The sample holds about 180,000 distinct CDR3 sequences, about 50% seen once. Regarding this clonotype: Its antigen is as yet unknown.

The CDR3 covers 13 residues. Germline values: CDR1 KGHDR, CDR2 SFDVKD. Trimming removed 5 bases from V and 5 bases from J, with 11 bases in between. The material sequenced was sorted CD4+, CD8+, or CD8+CD57+ T cells (not recorded which) from PBMCs. The origin of this receptor is a human donor with aplastic anemia. The chain links TRBV24-1 to TRBJ1-1; D remains ambiguous. CDR3 sequence: CATSVKAGTEAFF. As DNA, the CDR3 is TGTGCCACCAGTGTAAAGGCGGGGACTGAAGCTTTCTTT.